This T cell receptor (beta chain) originates from a study of cytomegalovirus exposure and HLA in healthy donors. Vbeta (60) and Jbeta (13) primers were used in the PCR. Sequenced by immunoSEQ multiplex PCR; TCRdb stores in-frame clones only, minus some. Of under 110,000 clones listed, roughly 74% are singletons. CDR1 is SGHNT and CDR2 is YYREEE in the germline V gene (reference sequence). V lost 4 bases and J lost 2; bases outside the gene matches: 13. This CDR3 comprises 18 residues. J is TRBJ2-3 and V is TRBV5-4, with 10 bases lining up with TRBD2. The receptor was derived from a woman in her 40s in good health and CMV-seronegative. Sequenced input: PBMCs. The CDR3 region is CASSQDITTSGFTDTQYF. The CDR3 DNA is TGTGCCAGCAGCCAAGATATTACGACTAGCGGGTTCACAGATACGCAGTATTTT.